The 9 T cell receptor beta chains presented below share a single source sample, sequenced in a study of CD8 T cells in ankylosing spondylitis. TCRdb recomputed calls from the 5' RACE reads with MiXCR, one row per CDR3 protein. The table shows roughly 250,000 distinct CDR3 sequences, with about 9.1% occurring only once. Sequencing was done on a sample of blood, either unsorted or a sorted T cell fraction (not recorded which). These receptors all come from a male donor with ankylosing spondylitis or in good health (not recorded which).

This clonotype was recorded many times. J is TRBJ1-1 and V is TRBV20-1, with no clear D. V was pared by 5 bases and J by 1 base, with 11 bases between. The CDR3 spans 13 residues. Germline assignment: CDR1 DFQATT and CDR2 SNEGSKA (reference sequence). This CDR3 is CSAGRTANTEAFF. Here the CDR3 DNA reads TGCAGTGCTGGCCGGACGGCGAACACTGAAGCTTTCTTT.

The table lists this clonotype with many counts. The chain combines TRBV7-8 with TRBJ2-2; D gene unclear. The V end lost 1 base, the J end lost 4 bases, and 4 bases lay between the germline ends. The length of the CDR3 is 13 residues. The germline CDR1 and CDR2 sequences are SGHVS and FQNEAQ. CDR3 bases: TGTGCCAGCAGCTTAGAGTTCACCGGGGAGCTGTTTTTT. Translated, it gives CASSLEFTGELFF.

The table lists this clonotype with many counts. V and J are TRBV27 and TRBJ1-5; D is undetermined. V was trimmed by 2 bases and J by 2 bases, leaving 10 bases between them. The CDR3 is 15 amino acids. The germline V gene encodes CDR1 MNHEY and CDR2 SMNVEV (reference sequence). CDR3 loop: CASSLGGPGNQPQHF. In nucleotides, the CDR3 is TGTGCCAGCAGTTTAGGAGGTCCGGGCAATCAGCCCCAGCATTTT.

Ten or more counts support this clonotype. The chain couples TRBV5-1 to TRBJ2-7; D perhaps matches TRBD1 (5 bases). Per germline, CDR1 SGHRS and CDR2 YFSETQ. The CDR3 is 15 residues long. Trimming pared 4 bases from V and 0 bases from J, leaving 14 bases between. CDR3 sequence reads: CASSLGSGISYEQYF. CDR3 bases: TGCGCCAGCAGCCTGGGGTCAGGGATCTCCTACGAGCAGTACTTC.

This clonotype came up many times. The chain employs TRBV3-1 and TRBJ2-7; unclear D gene. This CDR3 contains 12 residues. V lost 1 base, J lost 6 bases, and 7 bases lay in between. From germline, CDR1 is LGHDT and CDR2 YNNKEL (reference sequence). The CDR3 is CASSQGRAEQYF. The CDR3 DNA reads TGTGCCAGCAGCCAAGGACGGGCCGAGCAGTACTTC.

This clonotype has at least ten counts. The chain couples TRBV20-1 to TRBJ2-1; 15 bases line up with TRBD2. V lost 6 bases and J lost 2; bases outside the gene matches: 5. Looked up from germline, CDR1 is DFQATT and CDR2 is SNEGSKA (reference sequence). The CDR3 totals 16 residues. The CDR3, as DNA: TGCAGTGCCAGGACTAGCGGGAGGGCCACCTACAATGAGCAGTTCTTC. Its translation: CSARTSGRATYNEQFF.

This clonotype has only one observation. A single base separates this from a much larger clone, so it may be a read error. The chain combines TRBV20-1 with TRBJ2-1; D possibly corresponds to TRBD2 (7 bases). Germline CDR1 DFQATT, CDR2 SNEGSKA (reference sequence). The CDR3 length is 14 residues. The V gene lost 6 bases and the J gene lost 9 bases, with 21 bases spanning the gap. CDR3 region: CSAPRGAGKGEQFF. CDR3 DNA: TGCAGTGCCCCTCGGGGGGCAGGTAAGGGTGAGCAGTTCTTC.

This clonotype has a count of ten or more. The chain combines TRBV6-1 with TRBJ2-1; tentatively, D is TRBD2 (6 bases). CDR1 and CDR2 (germline): MNHNS, SASEGT. Between the trimmed V and J ends, which lost 5 bases and 1 base, there was a span of 15 bases. The CDR3 extends over 16 amino acids. The CDR3 sequence is CASSQSGTFSYNEQFF. CDR3 DNA: TGTGCCAGCAGTCAGTCCGGGACTTTTTCCTACAATGAGCAGTTCTTC.

This clonotype was counted between two and nine times. V and J are TRBV20-1 and TRBJ2-1, with unresolved D. The length of the CDR3 is 15 residues. V lost 0 bases, J lost 3 bases, and 12 bases lay in between. Per germline, CDR1 DFQATT and CDR2 SNEGSKA (reference sequence). The CDR3 nucleotides are TGCAGTGCTAGAGATATCGGCAATCTCTACAATGAGCAGTTCTTC. Protein: CSARDIGNLYNEQFF.